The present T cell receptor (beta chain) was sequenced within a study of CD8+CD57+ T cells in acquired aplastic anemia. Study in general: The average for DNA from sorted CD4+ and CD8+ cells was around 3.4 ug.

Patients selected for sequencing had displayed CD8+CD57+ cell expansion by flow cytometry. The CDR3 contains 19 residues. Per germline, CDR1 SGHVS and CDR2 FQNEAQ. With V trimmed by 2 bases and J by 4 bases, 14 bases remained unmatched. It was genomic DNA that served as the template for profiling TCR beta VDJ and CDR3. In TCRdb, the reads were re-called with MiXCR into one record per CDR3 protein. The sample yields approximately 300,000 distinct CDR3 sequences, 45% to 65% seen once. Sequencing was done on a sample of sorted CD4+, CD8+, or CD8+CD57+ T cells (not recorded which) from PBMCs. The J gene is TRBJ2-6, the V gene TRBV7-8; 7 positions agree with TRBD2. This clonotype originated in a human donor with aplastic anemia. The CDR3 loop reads CASSLMVRGRNTGANVLTF. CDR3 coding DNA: TGTGCCAGCAGCTTAATGGTGCGGGGGAGGAACACCGGGGCCAACGTCCTGACTTTC.